This paragraph covers one T cell receptor (beta chain) sequence. This specimen belongs to a study of cytomegalovirus exposure and HLA in healthy donors. The study ran its PCR with 60 Vbeta and 13 Jbeta primers. The table came from immunoSEQ multiplex PCR; TCRdb's copy has only in-frame clones and leaves some out. Here the sample spans 140,000 to 150,000 clones, roughly 79% being singletons. CDR1 is MDHEN and CDR2 is SYDVKM in the germline V gene. The CDR3 totals 14 residues. V shed 4 bases, J shed 6 bases, and the junction held 4 bases outside the gene matches. This sequence was found in an older woman in good health and CMV-seropositive. The chain carries TRBV28 and TRBJ1-5; TRBD1 matches 9 bases. Sequencing was carried out using PBMCs. CDR3 region: CASSYRGLSQPQHF. The CDR3 coding sequence is TGTGCCAGCAGTTACAGGGGGCTTAGTCAGCCCCAGCATTTT.